Following are 22 T cell receptor beta chains from one sample sequenced in a study of spatial heterogeneity in lung cancer. TCRdb fed the 5' RACE reads into MiXCR, producing one record per CDR3 protein. Among approximately 3,000 distinct CDR3 sequences listed, about 7% were seen once. Indicated time point: sample taken at primary tumor resection. The sequencing here drew on normal lung tissue next to the tumor, taken at surgery. Source of these receptors: a male donor with early-stage non-small cell lung cancer.

This clonotype was seen many times. The rearrangement uses TRBV4-2 and TRBJ2-1; the D is unclear. Trimming shortened V by 4 bases and J by 7 bases, and 11 bases separated the two germline ends. CDR3 size: 13 residues. The germline CDR1 and CDR2 sequences are LGHNA and YNFKEQ. In DNA, the CDR3 is TGTGCCAGCAGCCCTCAGGCGAGGAATGAGCAGTTCTTC. It specifies CASSPQARNEQFF.

This clonotype is medium-sized within its sample. The chain couples TRBV7-2 to TRBJ2-5; no reliable D call. This CDR3 contains 15 residues. The germline CDR1 and CDR2 sequences are SGHTA and FQGNSA. The V gene lost 0 bases and the J gene lost 4 bases, with 12 bases spanning the gap. CDR3 sequence: CASSLAGGSGETQYF. For the CDR3, the DNA is TGTGCCAGCAGCTTAGCTGGTGGCAGTGGAGAGACCCAGTACTTC.

CDR3 in DNA: TGCAGCGTTGGAGGGGAGGCAGGAGACTACGAGCAGTACTTC. This codes for CSVGGEAGDYEQYF. The chain couples TRBV29-1 to TRBJ2-7; a possible D gene is TRBD2 (6 bases). The CDR3 covers 14 residues. The germline V and J ends were trimmed by 4 bases and 3 bases, with 16 bases remaining between them. CDR1 and CDR2 (germline): SQVTM, ANQGSEA.

This sequence joins TRBV24-1 and TRBJ2-3; D tentatively reads TRBD1 or TRBD2 (6 bases each). V was pared by 4 bases and J by 7 bases, with 11 bases between. The CDR3 consists of 13 residues. Germline-derived CDR1 and CDR2 are KGHDR and SFDVKD. The CDR3 DNA reads TGTGCCACCAGTGAGGAGGGGGTACATACGCAGTATTTT. This sequence encodes CATSEEGVHTQYF.

This clonotype is medium-sized within its sample. This chain links TRBV25-1 with TRBJ2-7; D is uncertain. Trimming removed 3 bases at V and 3 bases at J, with 24 bases between. CDR3 length: 18 residues. CDR1 is MGHDK and CDR2 is SYGVNS in the germline V gene. CDR3 residues: CASSDPLGHRSRSYEQYF. The CDR3 DNA reads as TGTGCCAGCAGTGACCCTCTTGGGCACCGGAGTAGGAGCTACGAGCAGTACTTC.

By share, this clonotype counts as medium-sized. The CDR3 loop is CASSHPPSDEAFF. CDR3 DNA sequence: TGTGCCAGCAGCCATCCCCCCTCAGATGAAGCTTTCTTT. The chain couples TRBV3-1 to TRBJ1-1; D is unclear. This CDR3 contains 13 residues. The V and J ends lost 3 bases and 7 bases respectively, with 12 bases between them. From germline, CDR1 is LGHDT and CDR2 YNNKEL (reference sequence).

Judged by abundance, this clonotype is medium-sized. The V call is TRBV10-2, the J call TRBJ2-3, with 8 bases aligning to TRBD2. V trimming: 3 bases; J trimming: 0 bases; junction bases outside the gene matches: 2. The germline V gene has CDR1 WSHSY and CDR2 SAAADI. This CDR3 spans 15 amino acids. The CDR3 spells CASSELAVSTDTQYF. CDR3 in DNA: TGCGCCAGCAGTGAACTAGCGGTTAGCACAGATACGCAGTATTTT.

This clonotype is medium-sized in the sample. This rearrangement joins TRBV9 to TRBJ1-4, with D possibly being TRBD1 (6 bases). CDR1 and CDR2 (germline): SGDLS, YYNGEE. This CDR3 comprises 16 residues. The V end was cut by 3 bases, the J end by 8 bases, with 20 bases between. The chain's CDR3 is CASSAGRGLNGEKLFF. CDR3 coding DNA: TGTGCCAGCAGCGCCGGCCGGGGGCTTAACGGGGAAAAACTGTTTTTT.

The chain employs TRBV4-2 and TRBJ1-3, with a weak D call TRBD1 (6 bases). Germline CDR1 is LGHNA and CDR2 is YNFKEQ. The CDR3 is 17 residues long. Trimming removed 0 bases at V and 3 bases at J, with 15 bases between. The CDR3 sequence: CASSQDPPGEDGNTIYF. The CDR3 nucleotides are TGTGCCAGCAGCCAAGATCCACCAGGGGAAGATGGAAACACCATATATTTT.

This clonotype was detected ten times or more. This chain links TRBV2 with TRBJ1-6; no reliable D call. CDR3 length: 14 residues. V lost 8 bases and J 2 bases, leaving 10 bases between the germline ends. CDR1 and CDR2 from the germline V gene are SNHLY and FYNNEI. The chain's CDR3 is CASCRLTYNSPLHF. As DNA, the CDR3 is TGTGCCAGCTGCAGGTTGACCTATAATTCACCCCTCCACTTT.

V is TRBV5-1 and J is TRBJ2-3; possible D gene TRBD1, 6 bases. V lost 4 bases and J 2 bases, leaving 11 bases between the germline ends. Germline CDR1 SGHRS, CDR2 YFSETQ. The CDR3 runs to 14 residues. The CDR3 reads CASSVGQFTDTQYF. The DNA of the CDR3 is TGCGCCAGCAGCGTAGGACAGTTCACAGATACGCAGTATTTT. The full variable domain, with the rest looked up from reference TRBV5-1 and TRBJ2-3, is KAGVTQTPRYLIKTRGQQVTLSCSPISGHRSVSWYQQTPGQGLQFLFEYFSETQRNKGNFPGRFSGRQFSNSRSEMNVSTLELGDSALYLCASSVGQFTDTQYFGPGTRLTVL.

This clonotype is labeled medium-sized. V usage is TRBV25-1 and J usage is TRBJ2-3; D perhaps matches TRBD2 (5 bases). The CDR3 extends over 14 amino acids. V lost 6 bases, J lost 2 bases, and 12 bases lay in between. Germline assignment: CDR1 MGHDK and CDR2 SYGVNS. CDR3 nucleotide sequence: TGTGCCAGCAGAGGGAGATGGGACACAGATACGCAGTATTTT. Protein sequence: CASRGRWDTDTQYF.

This clonotype is judged medium-sized. The CDR3 bases are TGTGCCAGCAGCCCGGGACATACCCTGGAGCAGTACTTC. Protein product: CASSPGHTLEQYF. V gene TRBV7-2 combines with J gene TRBJ2-7; D is possibly TRBD1 (6 bases). Germline-derived CDR1 and CDR2 are SGHTA and FQGNSA. This CDR3 has 13 residues. The ends were cut back, 5 bases at V and 7 bases at J, with 15 bases in the middle.

There are many counts of this clonotype. The chain combines TRBV6-1 with TRBJ2-5, with 9 positions matching TRBD1. From germline, CDR1 is MNHNS and CDR2 SASEGT. This CDR3 is built from 14 residues. V trimming: 6 bases; J trimming: 5 bases; junction bases outside the gene matches: 7. CDR3 amino acids: CASRDTGGRETQYF. For the CDR3, the DNA is TGTGCCAGCAGGGATACAGGGGGCCGGGAGACCCAGTACTTC.

By share of the sample, this clonotype is medium-sized. V usage is TRBV7-9 and J usage is TRBJ1-1; 11 bases fit TRBD1. This CDR3 is 14 amino acids long. CDR1 is SEHNR and CDR2 is FQNEAQ in the germline V gene (reference sequence). V dropped 6 bases and J dropped 7; count of bases not matched to a gene: 7. The CDR3 DNA follows: TGTGCCAGCAGACGCGGACAGGGGGCAGTTGAAGCTTTCTTT. Translated: CASRRGQGAVEAFF.

At least ten counts were recorded for this clonotype. The chain employs TRBV20-1 and TRBJ2-5; tentatively, D is TRBD2 (5 bases). This CDR3 has 13 amino acids. CDR1 is DFQATT and CDR2 is SNEGSKA in the germline V gene (reference sequence). Trimming removed 3 bases from V and 5 bases from J, with 13 bases in between. The CDR3 bases are TGCAGTGCTAGCCCCGGGGTTTCGGAGACCCAGTACTTC. Protein: CSASPGVSETQYF.

This clonotype is medium-sized (0.01 to 0.1%) by share. For the CDR3, the DNA is TGTGCCAGCAGGGGGTTTAGCAATCAGCCCCAGCATTTT. This translates into CASRGFSNQPQHF. This chain links TRBV6-2 or TRBV6-3 with TRBJ1-5, with D unclear. CDR3 length equals 13 residues. Trimming shortened V by 6 bases and J by 0 bases, and 6 bases separated the two germline ends. Germline V gene lookup returns CDR1 MNHEY and CDR2 SVGEGT.

This clonotype is categorized as medium-sized. The V call is TRBV20-1, the J call TRBJ1-2; maybe TRBD1 (5 bases). The CDR3 runs 15 residues. CDR1 DFQATT and CDR2 SNEGSKA come from the germline V gene (reference sequence). V lost 5 bases and J lost 4, with 20 bases in between. Written as DNA, the CDR3 is TGCAGTGCTCGAATGGGACCACAAAAGGCCTATGGCTACACCTTC. This gives the protein CSARMGPQKAYGYTF.

This clonotype is labeled as medium-sized. The J gene is TRBJ1-1, the V gene TRBV7-9, with no clear D. Deletions cut 1 base from V and 5 bases from J, with 14 bases between. Germline V lookup: CDR1 SEHNR, CDR2 FQNEAQ (reference sequence). The CDR3 is 15 residues long. This chain's CDR3 is CASSLVRQVGTEAFF. CDR3 nucleotides: TGTGCCAGCAGCTTAGTTCGGCAGGTCGGTACTGAAGCTTTCTTT.

Sample share makes this clonotype medium-sized (0.01 to 0.1%). The V call is TRBV2, the J call TRBJ1-1; a weak D match, TRBD1 (6 bases). The CDR3 runs 13 residues. Trimming stripped 7 bases from V and 5 bases from J, with 14 bases between. Germline CDR1 SNHLY, CDR2 FYNNEI. The CDR3 loop is CASIREGGTEAFF. CDR3 nucleotide sequence: TGTGCCAGCATTCGGGAGGGGGGGACTGAAGCTTTCTTT.

The gene calls are TRBV19 and TRBJ2-6; no clear D. This CDR3 is built from 14 residues. CDR1 and CDR2 from the germline V gene are LNHDA and SQIVND (reference sequence). V was clipped by 8 bases and J by 0 bases, with 8 bases between them. The DNA for the CDR3 is TGTGCCAGTGTAGTCCGCTCTGGGGCCAACGTCCTGACTTTC. This sequence encodes CASVVRSGANVLTF.

This clonotype ranks as medium-sized. The J gene is TRBJ2-5, the V gene TRBV18; 7 nucleotides line up with TRBD2. V trimming: 3 bases; J trimming: 1 base; junction bases outside the gene matches: 2. This CDR3 region has 14 residues. Per the germline V gene, CDR1 is KGHSH and CDR2 is LQKENI. The CDR3 reads CASSPGTTQETQYF. Written as DNA, the CDR3 is TGTGCCAGCTCACCGGGGACTACCCAAGAGACCCAGTACTTC.